These 7 T cell receptor beta chains were sequenced from one sample in a study of T cell repertoires in cytomegalovirus infection (dated by TCRdb to between 2017 and 2020). No antigen is known for these receptors. Sequenced using an Illumina HiSeq 1500. TCRdb handled the public reads itself, with Q25 trimming in fastp and clone calling in MiXCR, and kept productive beta chains. Entries are consolidated by CDR3 protein sequence, retaining the most common genes and DNA. The sample data list approximately 1,000,000 distinct CDR3 sequences, and roughly a third of these were observed just once. In total, the top ten clones hold around 15% of the sample. This specimen's treatment or condition label, per the study, means: in vitro stimulation with specific CMV peptide epitopes to enrich CMV-specific T cells. The sequencing used cultured CD8+ T cells from PBMCs, collected from culture after CMV antigen stimulation. These receptors all come from a human donor in good health (CMV status not recorded). Some clones in this sample may be carry-over from other donors' samples.

Comments on this clonotype: With a much larger clone just one base away, this may be a read error. The chain combines TRBV7-2 with TRBJ2-3; D call uncertain. The V end was cut by 1 base, the J end by 2 bases, with 10 bases between. CDR3 length: 15 amino acids. Germline-derived CDR1 and CDR2 are SGHTA and FQGNSA. For the CDR3, the DNA is TGTGCCAGCAGCTTAGTCGCTAACCCCACAGATACGCAGTATTTT. Translating gives CASSLVANPTDTQYF.

This clonotype has only a few counts. The rearrangement links TRBV6-1 to TRBJ2-7; D ambiguous. The CDR3 has 15 residues. CDR1 and CDR2 from the germline V gene are MNHNS and SASEGT. V shed 6 bases and J shed 3 bases, with 18 bases lying between them. For the CDR3, the DNA is TGTGCCAGCAGGGTAGGACCCCTTAGGGTCTACGAGCAGTACTTC. Protein product: CASRVGPLRVYEQYF.

The genes are TRBV6-6 and TRBJ2-3; 8 bases line up with TRBD1. The CDR3 has 16 residues. The junction had 7 bases not matched to a gene; V was cut back by 2 bases and J by 3 bases. Looked up from germline, CDR1 is MNHNY and CDR2 is SVGAGI (reference sequence). CDR3 DNA sequence: TGTGCCAGCAGTTACATCCCAGGGGGCGTAACAGATACGCAGTATTTT. This encodes CASSYIPGGVTDTQYF.

The rearrangement uses TRBV9 and TRBJ2-3, with D unclear. The CDR3 runs to 16 residues. CDR1 and CDR2 (germline): SGDLS, YYNGEE. Deletions cut 2 bases from V and 5 bases from J, with 18 bases between. The CDR3 DNA is TGTGCCAGCAGCGTCGCTCCGGGCCCCGCCGTAGATACGCAGTATTTT. Translating it yields CASSVAPGPAVDTQYF.

This clonotype has at least ten counts. This chain connects TRBV10-2 to TRBJ2-1; D gene uncertain. CDR1 WSHSY and CDR2 SAAADI come from the germline V gene. Trimming left V 3 bases short and J 3 bases short, with 6 bases between. This CDR3 has 13 amino acids. This chain's CDR3 is CASSEQFYNEQFF. The CDR3 DNA reads as TGCGCCAGCAGTGAACAGTTCTACAATGAGCAGTTCTTC.

This clonotype was counted a few times. The chain combines TRBV27 with TRBJ2-2; 16 positions match TRBD2. Germline CDR1 reads MNHEY; CDR2 reads SMNVEV (reference sequence). V shed 5 bases, J shed 0 bases, and the junction held 9 bases outside the gene matches. The CDR3 is 20 amino acids. The CDR3 protein is CASSPAPGLAGGPNTGELFF. The CDR3 DNA reads TGTGCCAGCAGTCCCGCCCCGGGACTAGCGGGGGGGCCGAACACCGGGGAGCTGTTTTTT.

A note on this clonotype: Possible read error: a much larger clone is one base away. The gene calls are TRBV7-3 and TRBJ2-6; D is undetermined. Germline V lookup: CDR1 SGHTA, CDR2 FQGTGA. This CDR3 has 19 amino acids. Here the CDR3 DNA reads TGTGTCAGCAGCTCAAATCCCCCTGACACCTACTCTGGGGCCAACGTCCTGACTTTC. It translates to CVSSSNPPDTYSGANVLTF.